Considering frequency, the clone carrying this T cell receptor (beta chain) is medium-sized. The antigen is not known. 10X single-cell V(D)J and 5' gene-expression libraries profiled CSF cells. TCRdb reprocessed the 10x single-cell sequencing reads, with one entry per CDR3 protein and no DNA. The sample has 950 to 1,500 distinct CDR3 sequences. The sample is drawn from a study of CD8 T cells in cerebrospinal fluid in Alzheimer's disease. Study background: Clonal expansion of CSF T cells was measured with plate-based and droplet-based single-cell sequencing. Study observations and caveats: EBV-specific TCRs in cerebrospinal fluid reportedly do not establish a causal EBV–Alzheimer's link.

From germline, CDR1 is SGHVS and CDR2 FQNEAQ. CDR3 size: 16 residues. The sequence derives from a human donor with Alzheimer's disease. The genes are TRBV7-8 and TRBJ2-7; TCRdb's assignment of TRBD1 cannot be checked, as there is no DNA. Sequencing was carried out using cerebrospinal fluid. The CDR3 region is CASSPKLRGQLYEQYF.